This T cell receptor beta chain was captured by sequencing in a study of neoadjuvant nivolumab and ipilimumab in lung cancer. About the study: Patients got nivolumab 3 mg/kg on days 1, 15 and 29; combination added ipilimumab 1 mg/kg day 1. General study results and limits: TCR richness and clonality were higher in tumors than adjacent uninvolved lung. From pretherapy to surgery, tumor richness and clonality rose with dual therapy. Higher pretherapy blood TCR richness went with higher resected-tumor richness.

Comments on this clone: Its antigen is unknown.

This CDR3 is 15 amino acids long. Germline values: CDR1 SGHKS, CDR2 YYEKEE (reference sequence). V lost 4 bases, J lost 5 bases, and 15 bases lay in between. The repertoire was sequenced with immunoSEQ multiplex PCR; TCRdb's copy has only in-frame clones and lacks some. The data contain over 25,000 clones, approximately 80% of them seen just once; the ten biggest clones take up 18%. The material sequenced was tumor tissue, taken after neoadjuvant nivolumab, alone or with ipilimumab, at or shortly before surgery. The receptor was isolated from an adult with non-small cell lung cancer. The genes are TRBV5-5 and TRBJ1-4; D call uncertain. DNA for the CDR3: TGTGCCAGCAGCGTATCAGACTTAGAAAATGAAAAACTGTTTTTT. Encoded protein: CASSVSDLENEKLFF.